This entry lists 7 T cell receptor beta chains sequenced from one sample in a study of shared clonotypes between healthy human individuals. Measured with immunoSEQ multiplex PCR; TCRdb has only the in-frame clones, and not every one. The sample lists millions of clones; around 96% were seen once. The naive CD8 fraction comprised CD45RO-negative cells positively selected for CCR7 and excluded terminally differentiated effector memory CD45RA+ cells. The sample was naive CD8+ T cells sorted from blood. These receptors came from a man aged 18 to 35 in good health.

This clone has only one observation. The gene calls are TRBV28 and TRBJ2-5, with no clear D. CDR3 length: 14 amino acids. V lost 2 bases and J 2 bases, leaving 9 bases between the germline ends. Germline CDR1 MDHEN, CDR2 SYDVKM. The CDR3 nucleotides read TGTGCCAGCAGTTTACACAGAGAACAAGAGACCCAGTACTTC. Amino acids: CASSLHREQETQYF.

The chain joins TRBV11-3 to TRBJ2-1, with D perhaps being TRBD1 or TRBD2 (5 bases each). Germline loops: CDR1 SGHNT, CDR2 YENEEA. The CDR3 has 15 amino acids. V gave up 5 bases and J gave up 1 base, with 12 bases separating them. DNA for the CDR3: TGTGCCAGCAGCGGCCGAGGGGAATCCTACAATGAGCAGTTCTTC. This codes for CASSGRGESYNEQFF.

This clone occurred once. This chain joins TRBV27 and TRBJ2-7, with D unclear. Germline-derived CDR1 and CDR2 are MNHEY and SMNVEV (reference sequence). The CDR3 is made up of 16 amino acids. V dropped 5 bases and J dropped 5 bases, with 22 bases sitting between them. The DNA for the CDR3 is TGTGCCAGCAGTGACATCCCGGGTCCCGATATACACGAGCAGTACTTC. Translation: CASSDIPGPDIHEQYF.

V is TRBV6-5 and J is TRBJ1-5; no clear D gene. Deletions cut 2 bases from V and 0 bases from J, with 5 bases between. Germline V gives CDR1 MNHEY, CDR2 SVGAGI. CDR3 size: 14 residues. The CDR3 DNA follows: TGTGCCAGCAGTTACCGTTCTAGCAATCAGCCCCAGCATTTT. It encodes CASSYRSSNQPQHF.

CDR3 coding DNA: TGTGCCAGCAGTGAAACAGGGTTTAGGGAGACCCAGTACTTC. It codes for CASSETGFRETQYF. V is TRBV25-1 and J is TRBJ2-5; maybe TRBD1 (6 bases). With 2 bases removed from V and 5 bases from J, the gap between germline ends came to 12 bases. CDR1 MGHDK and CDR2 SYGVNS come from the germline V gene. This CDR3 contains 14 residues. Filled out from reference TRBV25-1 and TRBJ2-5, the complete variable domain reads EADIYQTPRYLVIGTGKKITLECSQTMGHDKMYWYQQDPGMELHLIHYSYGVNSTEKGDLSSESTVSRIRTEHFPLTLESARPSHTSQYLCASSETGFRETQYFGPGTRLLVL.

The chain couples TRBV9 to TRBJ2-3; TRBD1 matches at 8 bases. Trimming took 3 bases from V and 0 from J; bases not matched to a gene: 9. The CDR3 contains 17 residues. Germline V gives CDR1 SGDLS, CDR2 YYNGEE. The CDR3 nucleotides are TGTGCCAGCAGCGCGGATTGGACAGGGCCGAGCACAGATACGCAGTATTTT. Protein product: CASSADWTGPSTDTQYF.

The chain combines TRBV7-9 with TRBJ1-2; 7 nucleotides agree with TRBD1. Germline assignment: CDR1 SEHNR and CDR2 FQNEAQ (reference sequence). The length of the CDR3 is 14 residues. V trimming: 3 bases; J trimming: 5 bases; junction bases outside the gene matches: 6. As DNA, the CDR3 is TGTGCCAGCAGCTTGCCGACAGGGACGTATGGCTACACCTTC. Protein sequence: CASSLPTGTYGYTF.